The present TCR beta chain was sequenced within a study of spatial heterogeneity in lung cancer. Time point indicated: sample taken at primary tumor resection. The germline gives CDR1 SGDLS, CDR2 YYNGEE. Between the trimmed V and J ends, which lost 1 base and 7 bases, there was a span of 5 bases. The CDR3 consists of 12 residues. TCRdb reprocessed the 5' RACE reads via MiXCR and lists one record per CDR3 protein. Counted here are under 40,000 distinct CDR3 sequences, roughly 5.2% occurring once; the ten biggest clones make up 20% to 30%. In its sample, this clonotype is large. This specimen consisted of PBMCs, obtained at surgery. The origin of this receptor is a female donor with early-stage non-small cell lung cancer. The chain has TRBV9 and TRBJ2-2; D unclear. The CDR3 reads CASSVYDGELFF. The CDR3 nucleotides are TGTGCCAGCAGCGTATATGACGGGGAGCTGTTTTTT.